The sequence of this T cell receptor beta chain was determined in a study of identical twins. Notes on the study in general: Out-of-frame alpha sequences that twins shared showed excess low generation probability. One should note that invariant MAIT and iNKT cells could partly confound zero-insertion analyses.

Germline CDR1 and CDR2: LGHNA and YNFKEQ. V was cut by 0 bases and J by 4 bases, with 9 bases left in between. This CDR3 is built from 15 residues. The authors used template switching to add a universal primer site and gave cDNA unique molecular identifiers. TCRdb redid the calling of the 5' RACE reads with MiXCR, one entry per CDR3 protein. The sample includes 1.5 million to 2 million distinct CDR3 sequences, under 35% of them seen just once. Each donor (without exception) was a healthy Caucasian. Remarks on this clonotype: What it binds is not known.

The genes are TRBV4-2 and TRBJ1-4, with D hard to call. The specimen was cord blood. The source of this sequence is a newborn girl in good health. CDR3 nucleotides: TGTGCCAGCAGCCAAGATCTAGGCTTTAATGAAAAACTGTTTTTT. It is translated as CASSQDLGFNEKLFF.